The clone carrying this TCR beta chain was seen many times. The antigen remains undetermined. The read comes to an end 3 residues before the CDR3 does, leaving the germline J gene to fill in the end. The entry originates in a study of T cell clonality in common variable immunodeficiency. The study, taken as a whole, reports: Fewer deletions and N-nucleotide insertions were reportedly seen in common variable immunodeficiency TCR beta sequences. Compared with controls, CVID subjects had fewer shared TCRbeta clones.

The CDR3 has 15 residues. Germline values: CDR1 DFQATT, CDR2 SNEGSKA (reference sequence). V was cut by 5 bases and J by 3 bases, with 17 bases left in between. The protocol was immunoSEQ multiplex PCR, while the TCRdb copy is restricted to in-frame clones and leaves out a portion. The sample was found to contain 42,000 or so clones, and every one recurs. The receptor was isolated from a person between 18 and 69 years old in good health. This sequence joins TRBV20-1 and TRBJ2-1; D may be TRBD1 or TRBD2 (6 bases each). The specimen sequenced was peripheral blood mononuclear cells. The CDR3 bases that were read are TGCAGTGCTCAGGCGGGACAAGGTCACTACAATGAG. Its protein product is CSAQAGQGHYNE. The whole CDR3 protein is CSAQAGQGHYNEQFF.